Listed below are T cell receptor beta chains from one sample, sequenced in a study of cytomegalovirus exposure and HLA in healthy donors. Profiled with immunoSEQ multiplex PCR; TCRdb holds only in-frame clones, not every one. The profile covers about 190,000 clones, with 85% appearing a single time and 1% taken by the ten largest. Material: PBMCs. These receptors came from a boy aged 2 to 9 in good health and CMV-seronegative. CDR3s include the opening cysteine and the closing phenylalanine or tryptophan. A D gene is named only where the DNA matches it firmly. Only some rows state a clone size, as once, few, many or a class for expanded clones.

J: TRBJ1-4
size: NA
V: TRBV2
D: NA
CDR3: CASSEQDVPLEKLFF
DNA: TGTGCCAGCAGTGAACAGGATGTGCCGCTCGAAAAACTGTTTTTT

J: TRBJ1-5
size: NA
V: TRBV7-8
D: NA
CDR3: CASKSRDSNQPQHF
DNA: TGTGCCAGCAAATCTAGAGATAGCAATCAGCCCCAGCATTTT

J: TRBJ2-5
size: NA
V: TRBV11-3
D: NA
CDR3: CASSLGQGEAQETQYF
DNA: TGTGCCAGCAGCTTAGGTCAGGGGGAGGCTCAAGAGACCCAGTACTTC

J: TRBJ2-3
size: NA
V: TRBV13
D: NA
CDR3: CASSLLGEGTDTQYF
DNA: TGTGCCAGCAGCTTACTGGGGGAGGGCACAGATACGCAGTATTTT

J: TRBJ1-5
size: NA
V: TRBV30
D: NA
CDR3: CAWSVLEGGGPQHF
DNA: TGTGCCTGGAGTGTACTCGAGGGCGGCGGGCCCCAGCATTTT

J: TRBJ2-5
size: NA
V: TRBV18
D: NA
CDR3: CASSPTLARETQYF
DNA: TGTGCCAGCTCACCCACACTAGCCCGGGAGACCCAGTACTTC

J: TRBJ2-5
size: NA
V: TRBV7-9
D: NA
CDR3: CASSLAPSAGRRETQYF
DNA: TGTGCCAGCAGCTTAGCCCCGTCAGCGGGTCGGCGGGAGACCCAGTACTTC

J: TRBJ1-5
size: NA
V: TRBV28
D: TRBD1
CDR3: CASSRTGGSHQPQHF
DNA: TGTGCCAGCAGTCGGACAGGGGGTTCCCATCAGCCCCAGCATTTT

J: TRBJ1-1
size: NA
V: TRBV28
D: TRBD1
CDR3: CASSLPGQGISEAFF
DNA: TGTGCCAGCAGTTTACCGGGACAGGGTATTTCTGAAGCTTTCTTT

J: TRBJ2-2
size: few
V: TRBV5-1
D: TRBD1
CDR3: CASSKADRVVTGELFF
DNA: TGCGCCAGCAGCAAAGCCGACAGGGTAGTAACCGGGGAGCTGTTTTTT

J: TRBJ2-1
size: NA
V: TRBV30
D: TRBD2
CDR3: CAWSVPSSGIYGDNEQFF
DNA: TGTGCCTGGAGTGTACCTTCTAGCGGGATATACGGCGACAATGAGCAGTTCTTC

J: TRBJ2-3
size: NA
V: TRBV30
D: NA
CDR3: CAWRTGEATDTQYF
DNA: TGTGCCTGGAGGACGGGGGAGGCCACAGATACGCAGTATTTT

J: TRBJ1-2
size: NA
V: TRBV29-1
D: TRBD1
CDR3: CSAIATGVSGYTF
DNA: TGCAGCGCGATCGCCACAGGGGTTTCTGGCTACACCTTC

J: TRBJ2-7
size: NA
V: TRBV28
D: NA
CDR3: CASSNRRIYEQYF
DNA: TGTGCCAGCAGTAACAGACGGATCTACGAGCAGTACTTC

J: TRBJ2-5
size: NA
V: TRBV18
D: TRBD1
CDR3: CASSRDRQETQYF
DNA: TGTGCCAGCTCAAGGGACAGACAAGAGACCCAGTACTTC

J: TRBJ1-1
size: few
V: TRBV9
D: NA
CDR3: CASSPFDMNTEAFF
DNA: TGTGCCAGCAGCCCGTTCGACATGAACACTGAAGCTTTCTTT

J: TRBJ2-2
size: NA
V: TRBV27
D: TRBD1
CDR3: CASRTRQGANTGELFF
DNA: TGTGCCAGCAGGACCAGACAGGGCGCGAACACCGGGGAGCTGTTTTTT